Listed here are 12 T cell receptor beta chains from one sample, sequenced in a study of blood T cell repertoires in COVID-19. TCRdb keeps only in-frame clones here, not all; method: immunoSEQ multiplex PCR. The sample has around 340,000 clones; 80% to 90% are singletons. The sequencing sample was made of peripheral blood. The receptors were sampled from an older woman with COVID-19, enrolled during active disease.

This clone showed up just a few times. The chain is built from TRBV7-3 and TRBJ1-1, with 9 bases matching TRBD1. V gave up 5 bases and J gave up 2 bases; unmatched junction bases: 3. The CDR3 has 14 residues. Germline V gene lookup returns CDR1 SGHTA and CDR2 FQGTGA. The DNA for the CDR3 is TGTGCCAGCAGCACACAGGGGGCTAACACTGAAGCTTTCTTT. It encodes CASSTQGANTEAFF.

This clone was counted between two and nine times. This chain connects TRBV4-1 to TRBJ1-1, with 8 positions matching TRBD1. The CDR3 consists of 13 residues. The germline V gene encodes CDR1 MGHRA and CDR2 YSYEKL. Trimming at V came to 3 bases and at J to 5 bases, leaving 2 bases not matched to a gene. The chain's CDR3 is CASSHTGGTEAFF. The DNA for the CDR3 is TGCGCCAGCAGCCATACAGGGGGGACTGAAGCTTTCTTT.

In this sample, this clone turned up once. The genes are TRBV6-2 or TRBV6-3 and TRBJ1-5, with 7 nucleotides matching TRBD1. The CDR3 is made up of 15 amino acids. V lost 3 bases and J lost 3; bases outside the gene matches: 5. In germline, CDR1 is MNHEY, CDR2 SVGEGT. CDR3 region: CASSYGTAHNQPQHF. The DNA of the CDR3 is TGTGCCAGCAGTTATGGGACAGCCCACAATCAGCCCCAGCATTTT.

The V gene is TRBV15, the J gene TRBJ1-1; D not certain. Trimming took 0 bases from V and 8 from J, leaving 10 bases between them. The CDR3 contains 13 residues. Looked up from germline, CDR1 is LNHNV and CDR2 is YYDKDF (reference sequence). CDR3 loop: CATSRDKRAEAFF. For the CDR3, the DNA is TGTGCCACCAGCAGAGATAAGAGGGCCGAAGCTTTCTTT.

This chain links TRBV7-9 with TRBJ2-2; TRBD1 might be the D (6 bases). CDR3 length equals 14 residues. Trimming shortened V by 6 bases and J by 6 bases, and 14 bases separated the two germline ends. Germline V gives CDR1 SEHNR, CDR2 FQNEAQ (reference sequence). For the CDR3, the DNA is TGTGCCAGCAGATGGCATCAGGGGTCCGGGGAGCTGTTTTTT. Translating it yields CASRWHQGSGELFF.

In its sample, this clone was seen many times. The chain has TRBV24-1 and TRBJ2-5; D remains ambiguous. Germline V gives CDR1 KGHDR, CDR2 SFDVKD. Trimming shortened V by 3 bases and J by 2 bases, and 6 bases separated the two germline ends. CDR3 length equals 13 residues. This chain's CDR3 is CATSDGPQETQYF. CDR3 sequence (DNA): TGTGCCACCAGTGATGGCCCGCAAGAGACCCAGTACTTC.

The rearrangement joins TRBV19 to TRBJ1-2; possibly TRBD1 for D (5 bases). The V and J ends lost 5 bases and 0 bases respectively, with 19 bases between them. This CDR3 contains 17 residues. Per the germline V gene, CDR1 is LNHDA and CDR2 is SQIVND (reference sequence). The CDR3 loop reads CASSPLDSLITNYGYTF. The CDR3 DNA follows: TGTGCCAGTAGTCCCCTTGACAGCCTTATTACTAACTATGGCTACACCTTC.

V and J are TRBV7-2 and TRBJ1-5, with a possible D match to TRBD1 (5 bases). CDR1 and CDR2 (germline): SGHTA, FQGNSA. The CDR3 has 15 residues. V lost 2 bases and J 3 bases, leaving 11 bases between the germline ends. As DNA, the CDR3 is TGTGCCAGCAGCTTATCTTCAGGGATCAATCAGCCCCAGCATTTT. Its protein product is CASSLSSGINQPQHF.

The gene calls are TRBV27 and TRBJ2-6; possible D gene TRBD1, 6 bases. Germline V gene lookup returns CDR1 MNHEY and CDR2 SMNVEV (reference sequence). Trimming shortened V by 5 bases and J by 2 bases, and 13 bases separated the two germline ends. The CDR3 extends over 16 amino acids. The CDR3 DNA reads as TGTGCCAGCAGTCCCGCCCGGACAGCTGGGGCCAACGTCCTGACTTTC. This translates into CASSPARTAGANVLTF.

To note about this clone: This CDR3 is also generated by other DNA sequences in the sample. V usage is TRBV13 and J usage is TRBJ2-7, with 12 bases that match TRBD2. Germline trimming cut 5 bases from V and 6 bases from J; bases unmatched to any gene: 5. Germline V CDR1 and CDR2: PRHDT, FYEKMQ (reference sequence). This CDR3 spans 14 amino acids. The CDR3 DNA reads TGTGCCAGCAGCCTCGGGACTAGCGGGTCCGAGCAGTACTTC. As protein: CASSLGTSGSEQYF.

This chain links TRBV4-1 with TRBJ2-5, with TRBD2 identical over 9 bases. The CDR3 covers 14 residues. Germline values: CDR1 MGHRA, CDR2 YSYEKL. J lost 2 bases, V lost 6 bases, and 4 bases had no gene match. The CDR3 loop reads CASSGGGVQETQYF. In nucleotides, the CDR3 is TGCGCCAGCAGTGGCGGGGGGGTGCAAGAGACCCAGTACTTC.

The V and J genes are TRBV12-3 or TRBV12-4 and TRBJ1-3; D unclear. The CDR3 runs 13 residues. The germline V and J ends were trimmed by 7 bases and 0 bases, with 7 bases remaining between them. CDR3 amino acids: CASKPGSGNTIYF. DNA for the CDR3: TGTGCCAGCAAGCCGGGCTCTGGAAACACCATATATTTT.